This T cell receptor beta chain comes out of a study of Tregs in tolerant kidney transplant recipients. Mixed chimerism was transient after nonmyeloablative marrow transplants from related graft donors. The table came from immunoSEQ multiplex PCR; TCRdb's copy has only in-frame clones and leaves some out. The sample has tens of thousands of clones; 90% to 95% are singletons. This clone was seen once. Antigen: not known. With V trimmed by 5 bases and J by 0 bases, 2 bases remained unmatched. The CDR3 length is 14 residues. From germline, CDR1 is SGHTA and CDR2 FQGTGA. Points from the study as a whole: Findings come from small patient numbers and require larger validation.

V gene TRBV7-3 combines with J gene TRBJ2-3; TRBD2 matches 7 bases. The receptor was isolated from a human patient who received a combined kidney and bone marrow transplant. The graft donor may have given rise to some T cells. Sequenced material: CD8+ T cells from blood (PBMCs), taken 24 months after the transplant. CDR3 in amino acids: CASSPGGSTDTQYF. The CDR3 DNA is TGTGCCAGCAGCCCCGGGGGGAGCACAGATACGCAGTATTTT.